The clone carrying this TCR beta chain showed up just a few times. Its antigen is unknown. The data derive from a study of CD8 T cells in ankylosing spondylitis. Study findings and constraints: Disease-linked clones had a CD8+ phenotype and relatively low frequency in peripheral blood. Reportedly, matched ankylosing spondylitis synovial fluid was significantly enriched for disease-linked clones.

This CDR3 has 17 amino acids. Germline V gives CDR1 SGHVS, CDR2 FQNEAQ. Trimming took 1 base from V and 6 from J; bases not matched to a gene: 11. It was by quantitative 5'-RACE with molecular barcodes that TCR beta libraries were made. TCRdb ran MiXCR on the 5' RACE reads and lists one entry per CDR3 protein. The data contain approximately 100,000 distinct CDR3 sequences, roughly 8% of them seen just once; the ten biggest clones take up around 10%. The receptor's source is a male donor with ankylosing spondylitis or in good health (not recorded which). Material for sequencing was blood, either unsorted or a sorted T cell fraction (not recorded which). The chain is built from TRBV7-8 and TRBJ2-1; 8 bases align to TRBD2. CDR3 region: CASSLVILASGLNEQFF. In DNA form, the CDR3 reads TGTGCCAGCAGCTTAGTCATCTTGGCTAGCGGGCTCAATGAGCAGTTCTTC.